The sequence of this T cell receptor (beta chain) was determined in a study of T cells after posttransplantation cyclophosphamide. Sampled 1 year posttransplant, controls received myeloablative marrow transplants, methotrexate and a calcineurin inhibitor. Germline V gives CDR1 LNHNV, CDR2 YYDKDF (reference sequence). The CDR3 extends over 12 amino acids. V was pared by 0 bases and J by 13 bases, with 2 bases of the junction left unmatched. Findings and caveats of the study: Donor CD8+ memory clones often dominated recipient blood repertoires at later times. Recipient CMV seropositivity and CMV reactivation strongly tracked TRB clonality.

Comments on this clone: Its antigen is not known.

Assay: immunoSEQ multiplex PCR; the TCRdb copy retains only in-frame clones and omits some. The table includes some 21,000 clones, around 89% detected once. J is TRBJ2-2 and V is TRBV15, with 7 bases aligning to TRBD2. Specimen: PBMCs, collected approximately 370 days after allogeneic stem cell transplant with calcineurin inhibitor and methotrexate. The sequence was collected from a female patient between 30 and 40 years old who received an allogeneic stem cell transplant from an unrelated donor, was CMV-positive, and had acute and chronic GVHD. The T cells may come from the graft donor. The CDR3 loop is CATSRDGGLLFF. CDR3 nucleotide sequence: TGTGCCACCAGCAGAGACGGGGGGTTGCTGTTTTTT.